The sequence of this TCR beta chain was determined in a study of graft-versus-host responses after intestinal transplantation. Broader study findings: Maximum circulating GvH clone levels tracked with early post-transplant HvG decreases.

As to this clone: Its antigen remains unidentified.

TCRdb's table, derived via immunoSEQ multiplex PCR, lists solely in-frame clones and lacks some. The table includes about 120,000 clones, 85% to 95% detected once. V was shortened by 2 bases and J by 3 bases, with 11 bases between the two germline ends. Germline CDR1 ENHRY, CDR2 SYGVKD. The CDR3 has 14 amino acids. This chain joins TRBV10-3 and TRBJ2-7, with TRBD2 as a possible D gene (6 bases). The sample here was unstimulated CD8+ T cells sorted from spleen or lymph node cells, taken before intestinal transplant. This receptor was taken from a human donor who received an intestinal transplant. In DNA, the CDR3 is TGTGCCATCAGTGAGACAGGCGGGGACTACGAGCAGTACTTC. It translates to CAISETGGDYEQYF.